This TCR beta chain came from a study of T-cell reconstitution after alpha-beta-depleted transplantation in children. J gave up 1 base and V 3 bases, and 7 bases lay outside the gene matches. Germline CDR1 reads DFQATT; CDR2 reads SNEGSKA (reference sequence). CDR3 length: 15 residues. Molecular barcoding with unique molecular identifiers was used for the TCRbeta library. Using its own MiXCR run on the PCR reads, TCRdb lists one record per CDR3 protein. The table shows 400,000 to 550,000 distinct CDR3 sequences, with under 12% occurring only once. Study results and caveats: Where alpha-beta T cells came from about two months after transplant was reportedly several hundred expanded graft clones.

This clonotype was picked up many times. Its specificity is not known. The input for sequencing was PBMCs, taken before TCRalphabeta/CD19-depleted stem cell transplant. This rearrangement joins TRBV20-1 to TRBJ2-3, with TRBD2 matching 7 bases. The TCR was taken from a child under 10 years old with inherited bone marrow failure, due to receive a stem cell transplant. CDR3 region: CSARRTRGGTDTQYF. CDR3 sequence (DNA): TGCAGTGCTAGGCGGACTAGAGGGGGCACAGATACGCAGTATTTT.